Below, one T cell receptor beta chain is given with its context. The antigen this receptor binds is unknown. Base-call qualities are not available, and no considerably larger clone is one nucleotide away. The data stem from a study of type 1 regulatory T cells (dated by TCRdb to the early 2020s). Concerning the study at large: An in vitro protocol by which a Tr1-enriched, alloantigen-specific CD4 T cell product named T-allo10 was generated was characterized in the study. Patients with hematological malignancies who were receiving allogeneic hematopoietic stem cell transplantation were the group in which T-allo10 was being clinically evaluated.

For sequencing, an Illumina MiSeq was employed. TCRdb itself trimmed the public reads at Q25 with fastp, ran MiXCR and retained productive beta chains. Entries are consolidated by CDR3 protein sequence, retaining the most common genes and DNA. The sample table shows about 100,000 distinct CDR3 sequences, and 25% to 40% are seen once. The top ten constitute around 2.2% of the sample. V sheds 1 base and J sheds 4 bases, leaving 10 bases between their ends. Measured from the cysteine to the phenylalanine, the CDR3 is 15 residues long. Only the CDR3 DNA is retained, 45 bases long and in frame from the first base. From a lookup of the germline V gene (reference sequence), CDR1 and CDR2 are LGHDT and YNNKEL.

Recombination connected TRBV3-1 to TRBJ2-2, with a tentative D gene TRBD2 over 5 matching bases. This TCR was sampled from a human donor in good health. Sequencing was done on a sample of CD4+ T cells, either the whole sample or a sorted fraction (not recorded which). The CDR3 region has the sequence CASSQGGLGTGELFF. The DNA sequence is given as TGTGCCAGCAGCCAAGGCGGGTTGGGCACCGGGGAGCTGTTTTTT.